This entry features one T cell receptor beta chain sequence. Antigen unknown. It was with 60 Vbeta and 13 Jbeta primers that the PCR ran. The repertoire was sequenced with immunoSEQ multiplex PCR; TCRdb's copy has only in-frame clones and lacks some. The table has tens of thousands of clones, approximately 80% seen once. The V segment lost 6 bases and the J segment 8 bases; nucleotides outside the gene matches: 10. The CDR3 length is 15 residues. In germline, CDR1 is MNHNS, CDR2 SASEGT. This entry comes from a study of cytomegalovirus exposure and HLA in healthy donors. Study-wide findings and caveats: Cytomegalovirus association was listed for about 150 TCR beta chains.

The sequence was obtained from a man aged 50-59 years in good health and CMV-seronegative. Material: PBMCs. V gene TRBV6-1 combines with J gene TRBJ1-2; the match to TRBD1 covers 12 bases. CDR3 nucleotide sequence: TGTGCCAGCAGACCCCGGGACAGGGGGCTGGAGGGCTACACCTTC. This sequence encodes CASRPRDRGLEGYTF.